The 18 T cell receptor beta chains below were found in one sample sequenced in a study of CD8+CD57+ T cells in acquired aplastic anemia. Patients included in sequencing had previously demonstrated CD8+CD57+ cell expansion by flow cytometry. CDR3 and TCR beta VDJ profiling relied on a genomic DNA template. TCRdb passed the reads through MiXCR, listing each CDR3 protein once. The sample lists roughly 250,000 distinct CDR3 sequences; roughly half were seen once. Sequencing was carried out using sorted CD4+, CD8+, or CD8+CD57+ T cells (not recorded which) from PBMCs. Receptor source: a human donor with aplastic anemia.

V usage is TRBV20-1 and J usage is TRBJ1-2; TRBD1 aligns across 8 bases. Germline loops: CDR1 DFQATT, CDR2 SNEGSKA (reference sequence). The trim removed 3 bases at V and 3 bases at J, leaving 6 bases unmatched. This CDR3 has 14 residues. Here the CDR3 reads CSASPDRAHYGYTF. CDR3 DNA sequence: TGCAGTGCTAGTCCGGACAGGGCCCACTATGGCTACACCTTC.

This clonotype was seen a handful of times. V gene TRBV14 combines with J gene TRBJ2-5, with 10 bases matching TRBD2. The CDR3 spans 15 residues. Losses at the gene ends were 7 bases for V and 0 bases for J; bases not matched to a gene: 5. Germline V lookup: CDR1 SGHDN, CDR2 FVKESK. The CDR3 DNA reads TGTGCCAGCACATTTAGCGGGGGGTACCAAGAGACCCAGTACTTC. Its protein product is CASTFSGGYQETQYF.

The chain carries TRBV20-1 and TRBJ1-2; no definite D call. Germline V CDR1 and CDR2: DFQATT, SNEGSKA (reference sequence). This CDR3 region has 11 residues. The V and J ends lost 7 bases and 2 bases respectively, with 8 bases between them. In nucleotides, the CDR3 is TGCAGTGGTGTGAAAAACTATGGCTACACCTTC. Translating gives CSGVKNYGYTF.

This clonotype was detected ten times or more. This chain links TRBV7-6 with TRBJ2-7; D possibly uses TRBD1 or TRBD2 (5 bases each). The CDR3 totals 19 residues. With 5 bases removed from V and 2 bases from J, the gap between germline ends came to 28 bases. Germline assignment: CDR1 SGHVS and CDR2 FNYEAQ. This CDR3 is CASSLICVFCGDGPYEQYF. Written as DNA, the CDR3 is TGTGCCAGCAGCCTCATCTGTGTTTTTTGTGGGGACGGACCCTACGAGCAGTACTTC.

The chain joins TRBV10-3 to TRBJ2-1; 13 nucleotides align to TRBD2. CDR3 length: 16 amino acids. CDR1 is ENHRY, CDR2 SYGVKD, per germline. V shed 6 bases, J shed 4 bases, and the junction held 6 bases outside the gene matches. Here the CDR3 DNA reads TGTGCCATCAGGCGGACTAGCGGGAGATGGTACAATGAGCAGTTCTTC. Protein sequence: CAIRRTSGRWYNEQFF.

The DNA for the CDR3 is TGTGCCATCAGTGTGGCAGCGGGGGGAACCACCGGGGAGCTGTTTTTT. Translating it yields CAISVAAGGTTGELFF. This chain uses TRBV10-3 with TRBJ2-2; 9 positions agree with TRBD2. Germline V lookup: CDR1 ENHRY, CDR2 SYGVKD. The CDR3 sequence is 16 residues long. V dropped 4 bases and J dropped 4; count of bases not matched to a gene: 7.

On this clonotype: Sequence at one end of the junction differs from germline and may be a read error. The CDR3 region has the DNA TGCGCCGGCAGCCAAGATGTCGGCATTGGCCCTGAAGCTTTCTTT. Translated: CAGSQDVGIGPEAFF. The V gene is TRBV4-3, the J gene TRBJ1-1; D call uncertain. Germline V gives CDR1 LGHNA, CDR2 YSLEER. This CDR3 has 15 amino acids.

This clonotype was found many times. The chain recombines TRBV20-1 with TRBJ2-1; 8 nucleotides align to TRBD2. Germline loops: CDR1 DFQATT, CDR2 SNEGSKA (reference sequence). The CDR3 extends over 14 amino acids. V lost 6 bases to trimming and J lost 7 bases; unmatched junction nucleotides: 11. The CDR3 reads CSASSGALGNEQFF. CDR3 DNA sequence: TGCAGTGCCAGTAGCGGGGCCCTGGGTAATGAGCAGTTCTTC.

On this clonotype itself: Given a much more abundant clone one base away, this may be a read error. This chain links TRBV6-5 with TRBJ2-3, with no clear D. CDR3 length equals 14 residues. Germline assignment: CDR1 MNHEY and CDR2 SVGAGI. DNA for the CDR3: TGTGCCAGCAGGCTAACTGAAAGCACAGATACGCAGTGTTTT. It is translated as CASRLTESTDTQCF.

The chain employs TRBV29-1 and TRBJ2-7, with 9 bases fitting TRBD2. The CDR3 has 15 amino acids. The junction had 8 bases not matched to a gene; V was cut back by 3 bases and J by 2 bases. Germline assignment: CDR1 SQVTM and CDR2 ANQGSEA. The CDR3 protein is CSVEGVAGGTYEQYF. The CDR3 nucleotides are TGCAGCGTTGAGGGAGTGGCGGGAGGGACCTACGAGCAGTACTTC.

This clonotype was observed many times. The rearrangement joins TRBV6-5 to TRBJ1-6; D is possibly TRBD1 (6 bases). This CDR3 contains 16 residues. Trimming cost V 2 bases and J 4 bases, with 12 bases left between them. Looked up from germline, CDR1 is MNHEY and CDR2 is SVGAGI. Here the CDR3 reads CASSYKQGRYNSPLHF. In DNA form, the CDR3 reads TGTGCCAGCAGTTACAAACAGGGACGGTATAATTCACCCCTCCACTTT.

This clonotype was detected ten times or more. The V gene is TRBV20-1, the J gene TRBJ1-2, with D perhaps matching TRBD1 (6 bases). Germline V gives CDR1 DFQATT, CDR2 SNEGSKA (reference sequence). V was pared by 5 bases and J by 4 bases, with 17 bases between. The CDR3 has 14 residues. CDR3 residues: CSASIDRTSYGYTF. CDR3 DNA: TGCAGTGCTTCTATAGACAGGACCTCCTATGGCTACACCTTC.

The V gene is TRBV24-1, the J gene TRBJ2-1; TRBD2 agrees at 9 bases. V shed 0 bases and J 1 base; nucleotides not matched to a gene: 15. The CDR3 covers 21 residues. Germline values: CDR1 KGHDR, CDR2 SFDVKD. CDR3 nucleotides: TGTGCCACCAGTGATTTGCGTTCTAGAGCTAGCGGGGATAGGTCCTACAATGAGCAGTTCTTC. This translates into CATSDLRSRASGDRSYNEQFF.

This clonotype was counted ten times or more. The V call is TRBV25-1, the J call TRBJ2-2, with 9 bases identical to TRBD2. V was pared by 1 base and J by 3 bases, with 0 bases of the junction left unmatched. Germline CDR1 reads MGHDK; CDR2 reads SYGVNS. The CDR3 is 15 amino acids. CDR3 protein: CASSELAGDTGELFF. CDR3 nucleotide sequence: TGTGCCAGCAGTGAATTAGCGGGGGACACCGGGGAGCTGTTTTTT.

The chain combines TRBV15 with TRBJ2-5, with a tentative D call TRBD1 (5 bases). The CDR3 consists of 12 residues. Germline V gives CDR1 LNHNV, CDR2 YYDKDF (reference sequence). Trimming shortened V by 5 bases and J by 2 bases, and 6 bases separated the two germline ends. CDR3 nucleotide sequence: TGTGCCACCAGCCCAGGGCAAGAGACCCAGTACTTC. Translation gives CATSPGQETQYF.

This rearrangement joins TRBV20-1 to TRBJ2-2; 11 nucleotides match TRBD1. This CDR3 spans 18 amino acids. Germline lookup yields CDR1 DFQATT and CDR2 SNEGSKA (reference sequence). With 0 bases clipped from V and 5 bases from J, the junction kept 11 bases outside the gene matches. Here the CDR3 reads CSARDGQGAGSRTGELFF. CDR3 DNA: TGCAGTGCTAGAGACGGACAGGGGGCTGGTTCGAGAACCGGGGAGCTGTTTTTT.

In regard to this clonotype: This may be a read error: a much more frequent sequence differs by one nucleotide. The rearrangement joins TRBV5-1 to TRBJ2-3; a possible D gene is TRBD1 (5 bases). Per the germline V gene, CDR1 is SGHRS and CDR2 is YFSETQ. V shed 2 bases and J shed 1 base, with 14 bases lying between them. CDR3 length: 16 amino acids. The CDR3 DNA reads as TGCGCCAGCAGCTTAACGAGGCAGGGCTGCACAGATACGCAGTATTTT. This sequence encodes CASSLTRQGCTDTQYF.

The chain carries TRBV2 and TRBJ2-7; TRBD2 is a possible D gene (5 bases). V was cut by 3 bases and J by 7 bases, with 10 bases left in between. The CDR3 has 12 amino acids. Per germline, CDR1 SNHLY and CDR2 FYNNEI. The CDR3: CASSDSGVEQYF. The CDR3 DNA reads as TGTGCCAGCAGTGATTCCGGGGTGGAGCAGTACTTC.